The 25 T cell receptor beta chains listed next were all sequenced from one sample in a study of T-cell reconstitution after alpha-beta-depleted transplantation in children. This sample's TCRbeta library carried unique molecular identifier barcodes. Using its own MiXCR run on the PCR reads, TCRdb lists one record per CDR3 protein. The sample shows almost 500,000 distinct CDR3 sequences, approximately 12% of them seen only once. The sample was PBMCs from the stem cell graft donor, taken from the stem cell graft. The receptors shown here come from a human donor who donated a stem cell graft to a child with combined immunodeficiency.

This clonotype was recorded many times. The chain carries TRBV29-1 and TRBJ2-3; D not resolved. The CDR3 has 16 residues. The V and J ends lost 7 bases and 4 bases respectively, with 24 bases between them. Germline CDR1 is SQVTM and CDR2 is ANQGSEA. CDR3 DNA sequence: TGCAGCGGCGACGCCCTTGACCCGCGGAGACCAGATACGCAGTATTTT. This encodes CSGDALDPRRPDTQYF.

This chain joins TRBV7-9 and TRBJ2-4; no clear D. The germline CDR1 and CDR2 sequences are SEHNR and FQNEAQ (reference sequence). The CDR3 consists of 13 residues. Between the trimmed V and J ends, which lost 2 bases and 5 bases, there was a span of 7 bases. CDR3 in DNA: TGTGCCAGCAGCTTATGGGCAGAAAACATTCAGTACTTC. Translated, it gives CASSLWAENIQYF. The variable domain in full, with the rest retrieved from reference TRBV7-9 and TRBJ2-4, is DTGVSQNPRHKITKRGQNVTFRCDPISEHNRLYWYRQTLGQGPEFLTYFQNEAQLEKSRLLSDRFSAERPKGSFSTLEIQRTEQGDSAMYLCASSLWAENIQYFGAGTRLSVL.

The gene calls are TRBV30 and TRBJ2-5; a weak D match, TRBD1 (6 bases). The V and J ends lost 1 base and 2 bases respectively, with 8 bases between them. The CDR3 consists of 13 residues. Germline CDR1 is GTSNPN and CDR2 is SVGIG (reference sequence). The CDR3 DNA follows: TGTGCCTGGAGTGCCGGACAGCAAGAGACCCAGTACTTC. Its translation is CAWSAGQQETQYF.

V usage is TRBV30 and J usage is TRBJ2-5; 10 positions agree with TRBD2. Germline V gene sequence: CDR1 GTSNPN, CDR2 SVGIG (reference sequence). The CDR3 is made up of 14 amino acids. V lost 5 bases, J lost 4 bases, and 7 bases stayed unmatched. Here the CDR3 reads CAWEEEREGETQYF. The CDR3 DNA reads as TGTGCCTGGGAGGAGGAGCGGGAGGGAGAGACCCAGTACTTC. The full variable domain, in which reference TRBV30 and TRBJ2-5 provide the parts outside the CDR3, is SQTIHQWPATLVQPVGSPLSLECTVEGTSNPNLYWYRQAAGRGLQLLFYSVGIGQISSEVPQNLSASRPQDRQFILSSKKLLLSDSGFYLCAWEEEREGETQYFGPGTRLLVL.

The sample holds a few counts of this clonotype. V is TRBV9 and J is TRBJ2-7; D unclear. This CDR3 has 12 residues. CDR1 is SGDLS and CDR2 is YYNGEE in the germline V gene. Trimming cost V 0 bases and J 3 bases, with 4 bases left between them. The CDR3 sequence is CASSVVGYEQYF. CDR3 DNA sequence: TGTGCCAGCAGCGTAGTTGGCTACGAGCAGTACTTC.

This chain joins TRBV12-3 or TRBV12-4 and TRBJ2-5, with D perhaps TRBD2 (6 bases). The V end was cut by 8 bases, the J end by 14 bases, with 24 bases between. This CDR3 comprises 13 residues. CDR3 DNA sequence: TGTGCCAGCTCCCGAGCGTCGATAGGAGGGTTTTACTTC. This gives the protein CASSRASIGGFYF.

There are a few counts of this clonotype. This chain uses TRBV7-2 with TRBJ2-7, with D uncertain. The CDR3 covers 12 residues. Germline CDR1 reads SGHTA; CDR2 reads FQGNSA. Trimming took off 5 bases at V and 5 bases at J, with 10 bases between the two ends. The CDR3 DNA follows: TGTGCCAGCAGCCCCAGGACGGACGAGCAGTACTTC. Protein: CASSPRTDEQYF.

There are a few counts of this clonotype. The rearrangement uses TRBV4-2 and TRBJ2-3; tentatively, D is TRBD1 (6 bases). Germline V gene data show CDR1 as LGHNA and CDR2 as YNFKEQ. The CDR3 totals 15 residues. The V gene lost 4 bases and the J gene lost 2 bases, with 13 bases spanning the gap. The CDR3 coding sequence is TGTGCCAGCAGCCCCCGACAGGACAACACAGATACGCAGTATTTT. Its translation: CASSPRQDNTDTQYF.

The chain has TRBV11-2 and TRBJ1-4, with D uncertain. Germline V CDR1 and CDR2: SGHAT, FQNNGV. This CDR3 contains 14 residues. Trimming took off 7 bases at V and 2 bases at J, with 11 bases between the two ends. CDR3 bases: TGTGCCAGCACCCTTGGCAGTACTAATGAAAAACTGTTTTTT. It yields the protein CASTLGSTNEKLFF.

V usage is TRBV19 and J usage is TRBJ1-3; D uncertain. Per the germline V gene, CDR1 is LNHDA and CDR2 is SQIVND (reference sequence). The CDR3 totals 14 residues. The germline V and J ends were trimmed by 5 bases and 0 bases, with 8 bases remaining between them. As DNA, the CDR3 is TGTGCCAGTAGTCCGTACGCCTCTGGAAACACCATATATTTT. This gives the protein CASSPYASGNTIYF.

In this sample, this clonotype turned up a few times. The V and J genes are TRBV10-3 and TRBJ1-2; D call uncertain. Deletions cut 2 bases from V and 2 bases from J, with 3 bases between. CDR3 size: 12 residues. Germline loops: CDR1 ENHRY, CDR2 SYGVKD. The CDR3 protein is CAISEENYGYTF. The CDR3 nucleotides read TGTGCCATCAGTGAGGAAAACTATGGCTACACCTTC.

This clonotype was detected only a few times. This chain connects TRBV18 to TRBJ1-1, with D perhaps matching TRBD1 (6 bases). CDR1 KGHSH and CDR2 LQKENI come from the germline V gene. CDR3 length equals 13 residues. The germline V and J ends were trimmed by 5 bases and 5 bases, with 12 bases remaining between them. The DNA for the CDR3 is TGTGCCAGCTCAACCGAGCAGGGGACTGAAGCTTTCTTT. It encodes CASSTEQGTEAFF.

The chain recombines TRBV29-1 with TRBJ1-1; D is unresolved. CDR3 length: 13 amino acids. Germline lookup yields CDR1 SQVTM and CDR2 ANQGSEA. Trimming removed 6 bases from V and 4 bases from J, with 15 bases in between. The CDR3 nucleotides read TGCAGCGTGGGCGTCGTTTTGAGCACTGAAGCTTTCTTT. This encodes CSVGVVLSTEAFF. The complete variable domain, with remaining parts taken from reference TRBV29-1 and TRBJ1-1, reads SAVISQKPSRDICQRGTSLTIQCQVDSQVTMMFWYRQQPGQSLTLIATANQGSEATYESGFVIDKFPISRPNLTFSTLTVSNMSPEDSSIYLCSVGVVLSTEAFFGQGTRLTVV.

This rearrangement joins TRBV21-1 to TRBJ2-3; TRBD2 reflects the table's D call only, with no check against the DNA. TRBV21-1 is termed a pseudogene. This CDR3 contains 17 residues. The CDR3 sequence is CASSTPGGLGDTDTQYF. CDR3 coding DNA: TGTGCCAGCAGCACTCCGGGTGGACTAGGAGACACAGATACGCAGTATTTT.

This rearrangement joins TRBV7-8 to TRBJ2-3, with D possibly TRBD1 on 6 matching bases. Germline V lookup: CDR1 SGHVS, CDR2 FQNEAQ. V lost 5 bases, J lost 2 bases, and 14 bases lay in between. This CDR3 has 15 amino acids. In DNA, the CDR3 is TGTGCCAGCAGCCAGGGGATTGGGTTCACAGATACGCAGTATTTT. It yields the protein CASSQGIGFTDTQYF. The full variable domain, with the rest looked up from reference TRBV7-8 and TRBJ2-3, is GAGVSQSPRYKVAKRGQDVALRCDPISGHVSLFWYQQALGQGPEFLTYFQNEAQLDKSGLPSDRFFAERPEGSVSTLKIQRTQQEDSAVYLCASSQGIGFTDTQYFGPGTRLTVL.

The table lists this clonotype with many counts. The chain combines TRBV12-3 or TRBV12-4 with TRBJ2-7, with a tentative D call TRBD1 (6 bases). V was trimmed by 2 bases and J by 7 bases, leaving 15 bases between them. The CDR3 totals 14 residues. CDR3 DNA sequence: TGTGCCAGCAGTTTACAGGGGCTGGTGGGAGAGCAGTACTTC. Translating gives CASSLQGLVGEQYF.

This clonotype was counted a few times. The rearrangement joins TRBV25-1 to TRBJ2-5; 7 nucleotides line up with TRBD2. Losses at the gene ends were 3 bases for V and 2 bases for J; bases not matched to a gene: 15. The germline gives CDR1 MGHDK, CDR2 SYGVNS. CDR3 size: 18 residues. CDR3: CASSDSELAGYSQETQYF. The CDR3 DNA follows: TGTGCCAGCAGTGACTCGGAATTAGCGGGCTACTCACAAGAGACCCAGTACTTC.

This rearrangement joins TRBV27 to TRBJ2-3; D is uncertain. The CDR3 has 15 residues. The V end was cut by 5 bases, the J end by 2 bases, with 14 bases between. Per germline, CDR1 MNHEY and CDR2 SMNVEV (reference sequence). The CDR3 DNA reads TGTGCCAGCAGTATGTATCCCCCGGCCACAGATACGCAGTATTTT. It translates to CASSMYPPATDTQYF.

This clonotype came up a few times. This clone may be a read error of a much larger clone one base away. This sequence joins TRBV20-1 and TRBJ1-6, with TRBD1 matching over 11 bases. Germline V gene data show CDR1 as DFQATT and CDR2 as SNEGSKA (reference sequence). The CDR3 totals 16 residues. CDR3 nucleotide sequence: TGCTGTGCTAGAGATCATGGGACAGGGGGTAATTCACCCCTCCACTTT. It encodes CCARDHGTGGNSPLHF.

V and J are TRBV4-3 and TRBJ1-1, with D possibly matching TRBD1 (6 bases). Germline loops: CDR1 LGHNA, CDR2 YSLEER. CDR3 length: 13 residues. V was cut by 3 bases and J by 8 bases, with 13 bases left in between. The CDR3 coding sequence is TGCGCCAGCAGCCACAACAGGGCTGAGGAAGCTTTCTTT. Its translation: CASSHNRAEEAFF.

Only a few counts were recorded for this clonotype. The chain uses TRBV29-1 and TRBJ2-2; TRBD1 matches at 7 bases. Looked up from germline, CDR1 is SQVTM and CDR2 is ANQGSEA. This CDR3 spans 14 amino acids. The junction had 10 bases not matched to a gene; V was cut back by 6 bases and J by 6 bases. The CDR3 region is CSVAAQGWAGELFF. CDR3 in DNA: TGCAGCGTCGCCGCACAGGGGTGGGCCGGGGAGCTGTTTTTT.

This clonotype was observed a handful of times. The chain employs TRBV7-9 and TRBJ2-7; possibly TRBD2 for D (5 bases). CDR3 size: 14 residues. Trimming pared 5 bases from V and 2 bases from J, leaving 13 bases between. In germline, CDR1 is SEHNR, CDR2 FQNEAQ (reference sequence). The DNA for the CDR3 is TGTGCCAGCAGCCCGGTCGGGGTTGCCTACGAGCAGTACTTC. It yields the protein CASSPVGVAYEQYF. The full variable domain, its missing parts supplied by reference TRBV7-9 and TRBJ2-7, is DTGVSQNPRHKITKRGQNVTFRCDPISEHNRLYWYRQTLGQGPEFLTYFQNEAQLEKSRLLSDRFSAERPKGSFSTLEIQRTEQGDSAMYLCASSPVGVAYEQYFGPGTRLTVT.

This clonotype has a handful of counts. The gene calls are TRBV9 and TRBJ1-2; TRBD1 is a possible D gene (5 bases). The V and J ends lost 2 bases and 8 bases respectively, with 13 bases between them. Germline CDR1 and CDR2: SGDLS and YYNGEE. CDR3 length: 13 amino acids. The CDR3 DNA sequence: TGTGCCAGCAGCGTTCCACCCGAGGGGGGCTACACCTTC. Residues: CASSVPPEGGYTF.

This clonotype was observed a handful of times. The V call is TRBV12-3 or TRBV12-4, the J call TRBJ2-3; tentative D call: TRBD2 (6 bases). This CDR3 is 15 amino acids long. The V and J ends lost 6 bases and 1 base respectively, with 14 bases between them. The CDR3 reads CASSRGTPGTDTQYF. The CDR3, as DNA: TGTGCCAGCAGCCGCGGGACTCCCGGCACAGATACGCAGTATTTT.

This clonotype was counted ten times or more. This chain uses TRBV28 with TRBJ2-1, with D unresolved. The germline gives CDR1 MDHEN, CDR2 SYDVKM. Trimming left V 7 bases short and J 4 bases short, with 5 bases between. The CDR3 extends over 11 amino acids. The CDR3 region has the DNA TGTGCCAGCACTAGGTACAATGAGCAGTTCTTC. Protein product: CASTRYNEQFF.